The 5 T cell receptor beta chains in this list originate from one sample, sequenced in a study of OX40 agonist ivuxolimab in advanced cancers. Method: immunoSEQ multiplex PCR; TCRdb's copy keeps in-frame clones and lacks some. Altogether tens of thousands of clones are present, 84% being singletons, with the ten largest covering 3.5% to 5%. The starting material was CD4+ or CD8+ T cells sorted from blood, obtained in a trial of the OX40 agonist ivuxolimab. The receptors here all came from an adult with an advanced solid tumor such as melanoma, head and neck, liver or kidney cancer.

CDR3 amino acids: CASSKDRTEGTDTQYF. CDR3 nucleotides: TGTGCCAGCAGCAAAGACAGGACAGAGGGTACAGATACGCAGTATTTT. The rearrangement uses TRBV21-1 and TRBJ2-3; TRBD1, the table's D call, was not compared with the DNA. TRBV21-1 is a pseudogene locus. This CDR3 spans 16 amino acids.

The chain joins TRBV15 to TRBJ1-2, with 12 bases identical to TRBD1. V shed 0 bases and J 4 bases; nucleotides not matched to a gene: 3. Germline V gives CDR1 LNHNV, CDR2 YYDKDF (reference sequence). CDR3 length: 16 residues. This CDR3 is CATSRDGTGGVYGYTF. The CDR3 bases are TGTGCCACCAGCAGAGATGGGACAGGGGGCGTCTATGGCTACACCTTC.

The chain is built from TRBV14 and TRBJ2-5, with TRBD2 matching 7 bases. The CDR3 spans 15 residues. With V trimmed by 4 bases and J by 2 bases, 7 bases remained unmatched. Germline CDR1 SGHDN, CDR2 FVKESK. The DNA of the CDR3 is TGTGCCAGCAGCCTCCTGGGCGGGGGACAAGAGACCCAGTACTTC. Its translation is CASSLLGGGQETQYF.

J is TRBJ2-1 and V is TRBV19, with 8 positions matching TRBD1. Trimming took 6 bases from V and 1 from J; bases not matched to a gene: 11. This CDR3 comprises 17 residues. Germline values: CDR1 LNHDA, CDR2 SQIVND (reference sequence). CDR3 in amino acids: CASSYSSGTGSYNEQFF. CDR3 nucleotide sequence: TGTGCCAGTAGCTACTCCTCCGGGACAGGATCCTACAATGAGCAGTTCTTC.

J is TRBJ2-1 and V is TRBV7-2; 10 bases map to TRBD1. The CDR3 extends over 14 amino acids. The J segment lost 12 bases and the V segment lost 1 base, leaving 6 bases of the junction unmatched. The germline gives CDR1 SGHTA, CDR2 FQGNSA. The CDR3 loop reads CASSLGTGGIRQFF. CDR3 bases: TGTGCCAGCAGCTTAGGGACAGGGGGGATCCGGCAGTTCTTC.